The rows below give T cell receptor beta chains drawn from one sample of a study of blood T cells in healthy people across ages. A single record per CDR3 protein comes from TCRdb applying MiXCR to the 5' RACE reads. The repertoire has about 570,000 distinct CDR3 sequences, roughly 28% of them found once; the top ten carry less than 20%. Specimen: blood. The receptor set was obtained from a woman between 70 and 85 years old in good health. Both conserved end residues are part of each CDR3. D genes are given only for firm matches. Expanded clones get a size class; other rows say once, few or many, or leave the size out.

clone_size: .
v_call: TRBV20-1
j_call: TRBJ1-5
d_call: TRBD1
cdr3_nt: TGCAGTGCTAGAGCAGGGGGCGCGGGCAATCAGCCCCAGCATTTT
cdr3_aa: CSARAGGAGNQPQHF

clone_size: .
v_call: TRBV29-1
j_call: TRBJ1-4
d_call: .
cdr3_nt: TGCAGCGTTGATTTCGGGAGTGGGGAAAAACTGTTTTTT
cdr3_aa: CSVDFGSGEKLFF

clone_size: .
v_call: TRBV5-1
j_call: TRBJ1-2
d_call: TRBD1
cdr3_nt: TGCGCCAGCAGCTTGGCTGACGGACAGGGGGGCTACACCTTC
cdr3_aa: CASSLADGQGGYTF

clone_size: .
v_call: TRBV7-3
j_call: TRBJ2-5
d_call: TRBD2
cdr3_nt: TGTGCCAGTTCTAGCGGGGGGGCACATGGGGAGACCCAGTACTTC
cdr3_aa: CASSSGGAHGETQYF

clone_size: .
v_call: TRBV12-3/TRBV12-4
j_call: TRBJ2-2
d_call: .
cdr3_nt: TGTGCCAGCGGAGATCAGGTGCTGTTTTTT
cdr3_aa: CASGDQVLFF

clone_size: .
v_call: TRBV27
j_call: TRBJ1-1
d_call: .
cdr3_nt: TGTGCCAGCAGTTTAAGGAAGGACAGCAGTGAAGCTTTCTTT
cdr3_aa: CASSLRKDSSEAFF

clone_size: few
v_call: TRBV5-5
j_call: TRBJ2-1
d_call: TRBD1
cdr3_nt: TGTGCCAGCAGCTTCGCGGGACAGGCCTACAATGAGCAGTTCTTC
cdr3_aa: CASSFAGQAYNEQFF

clone_size: .
v_call: TRBV27
j_call: TRBJ2-4
d_call: TRBD2
cdr3_nt: TGTGCCAGCAGAGATACTAGCGGGGGGGCTATCGCTGGGGCCAAAAACATTCAGTACTTC
cdr3_aa: CASRDTSGGAIAGAKNIQYF

clone_size: few
v_call: TRBV5-1
j_call: TRBJ2-1
d_call: .
cdr3_nt: TGCGCCAGCAGCTTAGGGGCCAGCGATCTTGAGCAGTTCTTC
cdr3_aa: CASSLGASDLEQFF

clone_size: .
v_call: TRBV20-1
j_call: TRBJ2-5
d_call: .
cdr3_nt: TGCAGTGCCACAGCAGAGGGACGGCAAGAGACCCAGTACTTC
cdr3_aa: CSATAEGRQETQYF

clone_size: few
v_call: TRBV6-1
j_call: TRBJ2-4
d_call: .
cdr3_nt: TGTGCCAGCAGTGACCTAGCCAAAAACATTCAGTACTTC
cdr3_aa: CASSDLAKNIQYF

clone_size: few
v_call: TRBV20-1
j_call: TRBJ1-3
d_call: .
cdr3_nt: TGCAGTGCTAGCCCGGCGGGCTCTGGAAACACCATATATTTT
cdr3_aa: CSASPAGSGNTIYF

clone_size: once
v_call: TRBV12-3/TRBV12-4
j_call: TRBJ1-1
d_call: .
cdr3_nt: TGTGCCAGCACCCCAAGGGGGGTCACTGAAGCTTTCTTT
cdr3_aa: CASTPRGVTEAFF

clone_size: few
v_call: TRBV12-3/TRBV12-4
j_call: TRBJ1-5
d_call: .
cdr3_nt: TGTGCCAGCAGTCCTCAGGGTCAGCCCCAGCATTTT
cdr3_aa: CASSPQGQPQHF

clone_size: many
v_call: TRBV5-1
j_call: TRBJ2-3
d_call: .
cdr3_nt: TGCGCCAGCAGCTTGGGGGAAAGAGATACGCAGTATTTT
cdr3_aa: CASSLGERDTQYF

clone_size: .
v_call: TRBV11-2
j_call: TRBJ1-2
d_call: .
cdr3_nt: TGTGCCAGCAGCCCAAGGGGGGACGCACCCCGCGGCTACACCTTC
cdr3_aa: CASSPRGDAPRGYTF

clone_size: .
v_call: TRBV29-1
j_call: TRBJ1-2
d_call: TRBD1
cdr3_nt: TGCAGCGCCGGACAGGGTTTTAACTATGGCTACACCTTC
cdr3_aa: CSAGQGFNYGYTF

clone_size: once
v_call: TRBV7-7
j_call: TRBJ2-5
d_call: .
cdr3_nt: TGTGCTAGCAGCTTTGAGCCTAACCCCCGAGAGACCCAGTACTTC
cdr3_aa: CASSFEPNPRETQYF

clone_size: .
v_call: TRBV29-1
j_call: TRBJ1-1
d_call: .
cdr3_nt: TGCAGCGCCGAGACAGATAGTTACACTGAAGCTTTCTTT
cdr3_aa: CSAETDSYTEAFF

clone_size: .
v_call: TRBV5-1
j_call: TRBJ2-4
d_call: .
cdr3_nt: TGCGCCAGCAGCTTGGAGGGAAGGGGTAACATTCAGTACTTC
cdr3_aa: CASSLEGRGNIQYF

clone_size: few
v_call: TRBV4-3
j_call: TRBJ2-1
d_call: .
cdr3_nt: TGCGCCAGCAGCCAAGACCCCGTAGTAGCGGCATACAATGAGCAGTTCTTC
cdr3_aa: CASSQDPVVAAYNEQFF

clone_size: few
v_call: TRBV5-1
j_call: TRBJ1-2
d_call: TRBD1
cdr3_nt: TGCGCCAGCAGCTTGGAGGGACAGGGGCCATCGGAGGATGGCTACACCTTC
cdr3_aa: CASSLEGQGPSEDGYTF

clone_size: .
v_call: TRBV12-3/TRBV12-4
j_call: TRBJ2-5
d_call: TRBD2
cdr3_nt: TGTGCCAGCAGTTGGTCTAGCGGGGGATCCCAGGAGACCCAGTACTTC
cdr3_aa: CASSWSSGGSQETQYF

clone_size: .
v_call: TRBV4-2
j_call: TRBJ2-5
d_call: .
cdr3_nt: TGTGCCAGCAGCCAAGTTGCAATAACGGGGAACAATGAGCAGCTCTTC
cdr3_aa: CASSQVAITGNNEQLF

clone_size: few
v_call: TRBV7-9
j_call: TRBJ1-1
d_call: .
cdr3_nt: TGTGCCAGCAGCTGGACCAGGGAGGGGGACACTGAAGCTTTCTTT
cdr3_aa: CASSWTREGDTEAFF

clone_size: .
v_call: TRBV7-9
j_call: TRBJ1-4
d_call: TRBD1
cdr3_nt: TGTGCCAGCAGCTCCCCGACAGGGGGGTCTGAAAAACTGTTTTTT
cdr3_aa: CASSSPTGGSEKLFF

clone_size: few
v_call: TRBV12-3/TRBV12-4
j_call: TRBJ2-5
d_call: .
cdr3_nt: TGTGCCAGCAGTTTAAATCTGGGGGAGACCCAGTACTTC
cdr3_aa: CASSLNLGETQYF

clone_size: .
v_call: TRBV6-2/TRBV6-3
j_call: TRBJ1-5
d_call: TRBD1
cdr3_nt: TGTGCCAGCAGGCTCCAGACAGGGGATCAGCCCCAGCATTTT
cdr3_aa: CASRLQTGDQPQHF

clone_size: few
v_call: TRBV7-2
j_call: TRBJ2-5
d_call: .
cdr3_nt: TGTGCCAGCAGCTTAGCGAGGGGGGTAGAGACCCAGTACTTC
cdr3_aa: CASSLARGVETQYF

clone_size: .
v_call: TRBV7-9
j_call: TRBJ1-2
d_call: TRBD1
cdr3_nt: TGTGCCAGCAGCCCACCGGGACAGGGAAGGAGTGGCTACACCTTC
cdr3_aa: CASSPPGQGRSGYTF

clone_size: few
v_call: TRBV12-3/TRBV12-4
j_call: TRBJ1-4
d_call: .
cdr3_nt: TGTGCCAGCAGTTTGAGTCAGAATGAAAAACTGTTTTTT
cdr3_aa: CASSLSQNEKLFF

clone_size: few
v_call: TRBV29-1
j_call: TRBJ2-1
d_call: TRBD2
cdr3_nt: TGCAGCGCCCGGGGGGTTCATGAGCAGTTCTTC
cdr3_aa: CSARGVHEQFF

clone_size: few
v_call: TRBV29-1
j_call: TRBJ1-2
d_call: .
cdr3_nt: TGCAGCGTTGAAGATTGGAGTAACTATGGCTACACCTTC
cdr3_aa: CSVEDWSNYGYTF

clone_size: .
v_call: TRBV11-3
j_call: TRBJ2-3
d_call: TRBD2
cdr3_nt: TGTGCCAGCAGCCCAGGTAGCGGGGGGGAAGCAGATACGCAGTATTTT
cdr3_aa: CASSPGSGGEADTQYF

clone_size: .
v_call: TRBV20-1
j_call: TRBJ1-2
d_call: .
cdr3_nt: TGCAGTGCTAGCCCCCCTGGGGCCGTCTATGGCTACACCTTC
cdr3_aa: CSASPPGAVYGYTF

clone_size: .
v_call: TRBV7-2
j_call: TRBJ1-1
d_call: .
cdr3_nt: TGTGCCAGCAGCTTCAAAAACACTGAAGCTTTCTTT
cdr3_aa: CASSFKNTEAFF

clone_size: .
v_call: TRBV12-3/TRBV12-4
j_call: TRBJ2-1
d_call: .
cdr3_nt: TGTGCCAGCAGTCCAAACAGGGGAGGTAGCTACAATGAGCAGTTCTTC
cdr3_aa: CASSPNRGGSYNEQFF

clone_size: .
v_call: TRBV25-1
j_call: TRBJ2-7
d_call: .
cdr3_nt: TGTGCCAGCAGTAAGGGGGAGGTGGACTACGAGCAGTACTTC
cdr3_aa: CASSKGEVDYEQYF

clone_size: .
v_call: TRBV11-1
j_call: TRBJ2-5
d_call: .
cdr3_nt: TGTGCCAGCAGCCTTATGGAGGGAAAAGAGACCCAGTACTTC
cdr3_aa: CASSLMEGKETQYF

clone_size: few
v_call: TRBV7-9
j_call: TRBJ2-1
d_call: .
cdr3_nt: TGTGCCAGCAGCTTAACTATGGGTGAGCAGTTCTTC
cdr3_aa: CASSLTMGEQFF

clone_size: .
v_call: TRBV12-3/TRBV12-4
j_call: TRBJ2-1
d_call: .
cdr3_nt: TGTGCCAGCAGTTTTAGTGCCGAGCAGTTCTTC
cdr3_aa: CASSFSAEQFF

clone_size: .
v_call: TRBV5-6
j_call: TRBJ1-2
d_call: TRBD1
cdr3_nt: TGTGCCAGCAGCTTTCAGGGGGGGGACTATGGCTACACCTTC
cdr3_aa: CASSFQGGDYGYTF

clone_size: few
v_call: TRBV6-5
j_call: TRBJ2-4
d_call: TRBD1
cdr3_nt: TGTGCCAGCAGCCCCCCCGGGACAGGGGGCGGATTGGAGTACTTC
cdr3_aa: CASSPPGTGGGLEYF

clone_size: .
v_call: TRBV6-1
j_call: TRBJ1-4
d_call: .
cdr3_nt: TGTGCCAGCTCTAGATCCCCAGCCCAGCTAAATGAAAAACTGTTTTTT
cdr3_aa: CASSRSPAQLNEKLFF

clone_size: many
v_call: TRBV6-2/TRBV6-3
j_call: TRBJ2-1
d_call: TRBD2
cdr3_nt: TGTGCCAGCAGCCCCGATCGGGGGGGCATGAATGAGCAGTTCTTC
cdr3_aa: CASSPDRGGMNEQFF

clone_size: few
v_call: TRBV20-1
j_call: TRBJ2-5
d_call: .
cdr3_nt: TGCAGTGCTAGAGCTTATGAATTCGTCCGGTACTTC
cdr3_aa: CSARAYEFVRYF

clone_size: .
v_call: TRBV20-1
j_call: TRBJ2-1
d_call: .
cdr3_nt: TGCAGTGCCCTGACATTTACCCAAGAGACCCGGTACTTC
cdr3_aa: CSALTFTQETRYF